This entry features one TCR beta chain sequence. What it binds is not known. Second doses were pooled across both intervals (about 4 or about 12 weeks). V was shortened by 2 bases and J by 8 bases, with 18 bases between the two germline ends. Germline CDR1 is MGHRA and CDR2 is YSYEKL. The CDR3 runs 15 residues. The data stem from a study of T cell responses to AZD1222 COVID-19 vaccine. General study points: Among the donors, most were white British and more were female, and clonal diversity was possibly underestimated. Mapped onto spike, vaccine-associated CD4 TCRs spanned it and were dominant at 160-218 and 743-854. Targeting of unmutated variant regions was reportedly seen in nearly half of spike-specific TCRs.

Measured with immunoSEQ multiplex PCR; TCRdb has only the in-frame clones, and not every one. The data show around 150,000 clones, 80% to 95% seen once. The TCR comes from an adult who received the AZD1222 COVID-19 vaccine. The source was peripheral blood, collected 28 days after the second AZD1222 dose. The rearrangement links TRBV4-1 to TRBJ1-2; D may be TRBD1 (6 bases). The CDR3 sequence is CASSQPGLGASGYTF. CDR3 DNA sequence: TGCGCCAGCAGCCAACCCGGTTTGGGGGCAAGCGGCTACACCTTC.